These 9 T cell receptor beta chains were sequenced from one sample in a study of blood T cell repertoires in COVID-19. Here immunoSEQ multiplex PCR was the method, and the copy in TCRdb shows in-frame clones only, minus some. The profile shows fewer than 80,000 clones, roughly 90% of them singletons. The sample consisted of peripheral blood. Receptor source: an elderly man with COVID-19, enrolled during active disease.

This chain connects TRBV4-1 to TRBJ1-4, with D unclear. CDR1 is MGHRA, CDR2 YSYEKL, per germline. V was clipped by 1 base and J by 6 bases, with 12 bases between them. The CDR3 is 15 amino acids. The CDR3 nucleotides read TGCGCCAGCAGCCAAGGGCACGAGGTTTATGAAAAACTGTTTTTT. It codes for CASSQGHEVYEKLFF.

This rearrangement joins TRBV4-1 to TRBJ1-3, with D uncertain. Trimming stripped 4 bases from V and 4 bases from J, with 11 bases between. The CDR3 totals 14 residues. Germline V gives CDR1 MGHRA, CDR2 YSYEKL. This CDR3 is CASSRLPSGNTIYF. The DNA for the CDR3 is TGCGCCAGCAGCCGACTCCCAAGCGGAAACACCATATATTTT.

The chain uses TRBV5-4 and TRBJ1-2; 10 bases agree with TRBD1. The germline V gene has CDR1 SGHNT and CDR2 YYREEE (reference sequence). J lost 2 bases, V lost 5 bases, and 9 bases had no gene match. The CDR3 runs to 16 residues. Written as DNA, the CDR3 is TGTGCCAGCAGTCCGGCACGGACAGGGGGAAACTATGGCTACACCTTC. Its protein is CASSPARTGGNYGYTF. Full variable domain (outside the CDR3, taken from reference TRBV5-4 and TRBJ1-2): ETGVTQSPTHLIKTRGQQVTLRCSSQSGHNTVSWYQQALGQGPQFIFQYYREEENGRGNFPPRFSGLQFPNYSSELNVNALELDDSALYLCASSPARTGGNYGYTFGSGTRLTVV.

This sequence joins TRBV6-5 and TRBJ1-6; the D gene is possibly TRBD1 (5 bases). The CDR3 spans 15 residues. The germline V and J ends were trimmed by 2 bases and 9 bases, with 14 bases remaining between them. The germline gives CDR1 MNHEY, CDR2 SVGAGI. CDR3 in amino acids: CASSYVGQGSSPLHF. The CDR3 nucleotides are TGTGCCAGCAGTTACGTTGGTCAGGGCAGTTCACCCCTCCACTTT.

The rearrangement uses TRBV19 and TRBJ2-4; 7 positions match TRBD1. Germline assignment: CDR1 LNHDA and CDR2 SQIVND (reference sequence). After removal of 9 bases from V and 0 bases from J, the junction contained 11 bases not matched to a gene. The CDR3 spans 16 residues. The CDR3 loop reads CASSRGQNLAKNIQYF. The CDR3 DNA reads TGTGCCAGCAGTCGGGGACAGAACCTAGCCAAAAACATTCAGTACTTC. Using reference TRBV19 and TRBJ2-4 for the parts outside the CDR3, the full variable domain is DGGITQSPKYLFRKEGQNVTLSCEQNLNHDAMYWYRQDPGQGLRLIYYSQIVNDFQKGDIAEGYSVSREKKESFPLTVTSAQKNPTAFYLCASSRGQNLAKNIQYFGAGTRLSVL.

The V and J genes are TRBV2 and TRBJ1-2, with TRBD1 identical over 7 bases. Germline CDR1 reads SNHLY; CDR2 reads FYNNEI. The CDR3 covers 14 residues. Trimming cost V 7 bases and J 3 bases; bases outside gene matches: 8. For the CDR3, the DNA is TGTGCCAGCACCCAAACCCAGGGGGACTATGGCTACACCTTC. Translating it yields CASTQTQGDYGYTF.

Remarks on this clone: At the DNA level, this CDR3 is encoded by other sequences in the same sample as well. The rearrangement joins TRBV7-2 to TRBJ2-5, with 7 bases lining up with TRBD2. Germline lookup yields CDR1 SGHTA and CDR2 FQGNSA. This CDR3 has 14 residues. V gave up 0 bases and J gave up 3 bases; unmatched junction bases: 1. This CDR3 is CASSLASGEETQYF. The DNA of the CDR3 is TGTGCCAGCAGCTTAGCGAGCGGGGAAGAGACCCAGTACTTC.

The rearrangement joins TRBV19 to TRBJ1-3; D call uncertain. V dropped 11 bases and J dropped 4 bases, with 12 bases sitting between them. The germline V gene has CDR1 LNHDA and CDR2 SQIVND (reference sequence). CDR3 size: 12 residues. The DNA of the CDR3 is TGTGCCTCACGGAGGGTCGGAAACACCATATATTTT. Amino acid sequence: CASRRVGNTIYF.

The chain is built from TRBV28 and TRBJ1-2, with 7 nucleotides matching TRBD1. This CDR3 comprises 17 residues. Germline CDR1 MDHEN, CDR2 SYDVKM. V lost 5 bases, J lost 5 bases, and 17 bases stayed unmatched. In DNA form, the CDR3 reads TGTGCCAGCAGTGGGCCCAGGACAGGAGTTTACATATATGGCTACACCTTC. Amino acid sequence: CASSGPRTGVYIYGYTF.